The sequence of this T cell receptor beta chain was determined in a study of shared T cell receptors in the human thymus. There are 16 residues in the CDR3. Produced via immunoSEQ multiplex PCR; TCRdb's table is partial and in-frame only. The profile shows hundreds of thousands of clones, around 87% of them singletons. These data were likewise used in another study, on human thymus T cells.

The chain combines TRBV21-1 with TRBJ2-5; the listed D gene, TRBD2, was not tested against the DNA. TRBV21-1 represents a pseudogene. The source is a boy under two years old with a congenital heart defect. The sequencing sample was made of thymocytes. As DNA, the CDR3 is TGTGCCAGCAGCAAAGGACTGGACTCAATCCAAGAGACCCAGTACTTC. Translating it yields CASSKGLDSIQETQYF.